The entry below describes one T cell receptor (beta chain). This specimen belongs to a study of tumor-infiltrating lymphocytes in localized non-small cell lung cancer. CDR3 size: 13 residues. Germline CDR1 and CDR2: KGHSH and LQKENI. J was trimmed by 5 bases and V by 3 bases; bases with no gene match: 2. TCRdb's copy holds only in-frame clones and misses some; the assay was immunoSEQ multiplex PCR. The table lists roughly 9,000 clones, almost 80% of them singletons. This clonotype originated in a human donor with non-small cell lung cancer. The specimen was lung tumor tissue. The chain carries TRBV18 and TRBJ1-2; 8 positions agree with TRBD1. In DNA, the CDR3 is TGTGCCAGCTCACCGACAGGGGATTATGGCTACACCTTC. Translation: CASSPTGDYGYTF. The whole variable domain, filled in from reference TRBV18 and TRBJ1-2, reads NAGVMQNPRHLVRRRGQEARLRCSPMKGHSHVYWYRQLPEEGLKFMVYLQKENIIDESGMPKERFSAEFPKEGPSILRIQQVVRGDSAAYFCASSPTGDYGYTFGSGTRLTVV.